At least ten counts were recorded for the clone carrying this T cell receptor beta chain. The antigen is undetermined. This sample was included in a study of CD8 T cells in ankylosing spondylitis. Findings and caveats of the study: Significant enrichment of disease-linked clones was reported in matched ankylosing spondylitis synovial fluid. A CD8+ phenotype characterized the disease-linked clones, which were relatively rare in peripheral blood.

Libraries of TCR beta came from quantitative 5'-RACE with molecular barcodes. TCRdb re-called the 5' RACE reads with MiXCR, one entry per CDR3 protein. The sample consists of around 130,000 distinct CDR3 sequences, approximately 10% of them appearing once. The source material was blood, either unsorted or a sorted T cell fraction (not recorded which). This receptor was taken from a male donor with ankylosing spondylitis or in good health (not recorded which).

CDR3 loop: CASSQESQGSYEQYF. The CDR3 nucleotides are TGTGCCAGCAGCCAAGAGTCACAGGGGTCCTACGAGCAGTACTTC. The V call is TRBV3-1, the J call TRBJ2-7, with TRBD1 matching 7 bases. Per germline, CDR1 LGHDT and CDR2 YNNKEL (reference sequence). After removal of 0 bases from V and 1 base from J, the junction contained 3 bases not matched to a gene. The CDR3 has 15 amino acids.